This T cell receptor beta chain was observed in a study of CD8 T cells in ankylosing spondylitis. V lost 2 bases and J lost 6, with 8 bases in between. Germline V gene lookup returns CDR1 KGHSH and CDR2 LQKENI. This CDR3 has 12 residues. General study points: Existing reports had already noted some motif variants in reactive arthritis synovial fluid and blood. Within ankylosing spondylitis blood, a TCR beta motif made up of several highly homologous variants appeared to be characteristic. Reported data indicate significant enrichment of disease-linked clones within matched ankylosing spondylitis synovial fluid.

Quantitative 5'-RACE with molecular barcodes generated TCR beta libraries. TCRdb re-analysed the 5' RACE reads in MiXCR, keeping a single row per CDR3 protein. The profile shows over 700,000 distinct CDR3 sequences, under 20% of them singletons. In regard to this clonotype: Its antigen is unknown.

Sequencing was performed on blood, either unsorted or a sorted T cell fraction (not recorded which). The chain employs TRBV18 and TRBJ2-7; unclear D gene. The sequence came from a male donor with ankylosing spondylitis. CDR3 bases: TGTGCCAGCTCACCAGAGGTCCCCGAGCAGTACTTC. Amino acids: CASSPEVPEQYF.